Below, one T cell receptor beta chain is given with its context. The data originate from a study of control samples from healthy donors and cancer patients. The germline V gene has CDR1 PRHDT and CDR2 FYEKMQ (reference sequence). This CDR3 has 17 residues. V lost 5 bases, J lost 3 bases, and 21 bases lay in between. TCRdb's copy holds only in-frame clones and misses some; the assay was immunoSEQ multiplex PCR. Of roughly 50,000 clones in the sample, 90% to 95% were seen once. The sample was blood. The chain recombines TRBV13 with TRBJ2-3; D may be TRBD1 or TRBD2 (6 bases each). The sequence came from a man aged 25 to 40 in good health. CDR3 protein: CASSPRTGRGATDTQYF. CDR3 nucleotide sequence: TGTGCCAGCAGCCCACGGACGGGTAGGGGGGCAACAGATACGCAGTATTTT.